This entry lists 25 T cell receptor beta chains sequenced from one sample in a study of vaccination and CD4 T cells after COVID-19. These TCRs' antigens remain unknown. Sequenced with the Oncomine TCR Beta short-read assay was DNA taken from cultured CD4+ T cells. TCRdb re-called the PCR reads through MiXCR, storing one row per CDR3 protein. The data hold around 18,000 distinct CDR3 sequences, with roughly 56% observed a single time. Indicated time point: late sampling 161 to 241 days after vaccination in a few convalescent patients. Sample treatment: approximately 9-day PBMC culture with coronavirus spike peptide pools or control peptides (ViraFEST assay). Sequencing was performed on CD4+ T cells from blood, cultured in vitro, taken about 7 months after SARS-CoV-2 vaccination. The receptors shown here come from a human donor who had recovered from COVID-19.

In this sample, this clonotype turned up once. The J gene is TRBJ1-2, the V gene TRBV30; D not certain. With 3 bases removed from V and 8 bases from J, the gap between germline ends came to 10 bases. The CDR3 sequence is 11 residues long. CDR1 GTSNPN and CDR2 SVGIG come from the germline V gene (reference sequence). The CDR3 DNA reads TGTGCCTGGAGCTGGGGTGGCGGCTACACCTTC. Amino acids: CAWSWGGGYTF.

This clonotype was found a few times. This sequence joins TRBV19 and TRBJ2-3, with 8 bases fitting TRBD1. This CDR3 spans 16 amino acids. Germline CDR1 and CDR2: LNHDA and SQIVND (reference sequence). Losses at the gene ends were 4 bases for V and 0 bases for J; bases not matched to a gene: 6. CDR3 protein: CASSTPGTGSTDTQYF. Here the CDR3 DNA reads TGTGCCAGTAGTACACCCGGGACAGGTAGCACAGATACGCAGTATTTT.

This clonotype was detected a few times. The chain uses TRBV5-4 and TRBJ2-7, with D perhaps given as TRBD1 or TRBD2 (5 bases each). Between the trimmed V and J ends, which lost 0 bases and 0 bases, there was a span of 10 bases. The CDR3 has 15 residues. Per the germline V gene, CDR1 is SGHNT and CDR2 is YYREEE (reference sequence). The CDR3 DNA reads TGTGCCAGCAGCTTGGCCAAGGGGAGCTCCTACGAGCAGTACTTC. Translating gives CASSLAKGSSYEQYF.

The V and J genes are TRBV19 and TRBJ1-2; D unresolved. The CDR3 extends over 15 amino acids. Trimming removed 6 bases at V and 3 bases at J, with 17 bases between. Germline-derived CDR1 and CDR2 are LNHDA and SQIVND (reference sequence). For the CDR3, the DNA is TGTGCCAGTAGACTATCGGGAGGGTTTGACTATGGCTACACCTTC. Its protein product is CASRLSGGFDYGYTF.

This clonotype was picked up a small number of times. The V gene is TRBV7-8, the J gene TRBJ2-7; D uncertain. The CDR3 extends over 18 amino acids. The V gene lost 2 bases and the J gene lost 0 bases, with 20 bases spanning the gap. Germline-derived CDR1 and CDR2 are SGHVS and FQNEAQ. DNA of the CDR3: TGTGCCAGCAGCTTATTCCTTGGCGTGGGCGAGAGCTCCTACGAGCAGTACTTC. Translated, it gives CASSLFLGVGESSYEQYF.

This sequence joins TRBV20-1 and TRBJ1-1; TRBD1 matches at 8 bases. Germline CDR1 reads DFQATT; CDR2 reads SNEGSKA (reference sequence). This CDR3 is 13 amino acids long. With V trimmed by 7 bases and J by 6 bases, 10 bases remained unmatched. The CDR3 reads CSVKTGGRSEAFF. The CDR3 nucleotides read TGCAGTGTTAAAACAGGGGGTCGCTCTGAAGCTTTCTTT.

This clonotype has a handful of counts. The V and J genes are TRBV7-2 and TRBJ2-7, with D possibly being TRBD1 or TRBD2 (6 bases each). Trimming took off 1 base at V and 3 bases at J, with 16 bases between the two ends. The CDR3 runs to 16 residues. Germline V gives CDR1 SGHTA, CDR2 FQGNSA. The CDR3 region has the DNA TGTGCCAGCAGCTTAGGTAGAGGGGGGCCAGACTACGAGCAGTACTTC. The encoded protein is CASSLGRGGPDYEQYF.

This clonotype occurred a few times. The rearrangement uses TRBV6-5 and TRBJ1-1, with D perhaps TRBD1 (5 bases). This CDR3 has 14 residues. With 0 bases removed from V and 4 bases from J, the gap between germline ends came to 9 bases. CDR1 is MNHEY and CDR2 is SVGAGI in the germline V gene. CDR3 sequence (DNA): TGTGCCAGCAGTTACTCGTTGGGGGGCACTGAAGCTTTCTTT. Translated, it gives CASSYSLGGTEAFF.

This clonotype was detected only a few times. V gene TRBV20-1 combines with J gene TRBJ2-2; 7 bases agree with TRBD2. The CDR3 totals 14 residues. The trim removed 2 bases at V and 1 base at J, leaving 1 base unmatched. Germline CDR1 is DFQATT and CDR2 is SNEGSKA (reference sequence). The CDR3 bases are TGCAGTGCTAGACTAGCGGAGAACACCGGGGAGCTGTTTTTT. Its protein product is CSARLAENTGELFF.

This clonotype showed up just a few times. J is TRBJ2-7 and V is TRBV2; D is unresolved. V was cut by 5 bases and J by 3 bases, with 11 bases left in between. The CDR3 loop spans 13 amino acids. CDR1 is SNHLY, CDR2 FYNNEI, per germline. DNA for the CDR3: TGTGCCAGCAGTTTCCAGGTCTTCTACGAGCAGTACTTC. It is translated as CASSFQVFYEQYF.

This clonotype was counted between two and nine times. This chain connects TRBV11-2 to TRBJ2-5; TRBD1 might be the D (5 bases). Germline V CDR1 and CDR2: SGHAT, FQNNGV. The CDR3 contains 17 residues. Trimming removed 6 bases from V and 3 bases from J, with 23 bases in between. This chain's CDR3 is CASSSGVFDSLEETQYF. DNA of the CDR3: TGTGCCAGCAGTTCTGGAGTGTTCGACAGCCTGGAAGAGACCCAGTACTTC.

The rearrangement joins TRBV7-3 to TRBJ2-1; 11 bases agree with TRBD2. Losses at the gene ends were 1 base for V and 8 bases for J; bases not matched to a gene: 4. The CDR3 spans 15 residues. Germline assignment: CDR1 SGHTA and CDR2 FQGTGA. In DNA form, the CDR3 reads TGTGCCAGCAGCTTAAGTAGCGGGGGGGCCGATGAGCAGTTCTTC. Translating it yields CASSLSSGGADEQFF. The full variable domain, rest sourced from reference TRBV7-3 and TRBJ2-1, is GAGVSQTPSNKVTEKGKYVELRCDPISGHTALYWYRQSLGQGPEFLIYFQGTGAADDSGLPNDRFFAVRPEGSVSTLKIQRTERGDSAVYLCASSLSSGGADEQFFGPGTRLTVL.

This clonotype showed up just a few times. V and J are TRBV20-1 and TRBJ1-1, with a possible D match to TRBD1 (5 bases). The CDR3 is made up of 13 amino acids. Germline CDR1 DFQATT, CDR2 SNEGSKA (reference sequence). The V end lost 7 bases, the J end lost 0 bases, and 12 bases lay between the germline ends. The CDR3 reads CSGQTDMNTEAFF. The CDR3 DNA reads TGCAGTGGGCAGACAGACATGAACACTGAAGCTTTCTTT.

This clonotype came up a few times. V usage is TRBV6-1 and J usage is TRBJ1-2; 9 nucleotides agree with TRBD1. V dropped 5 bases and J dropped 5; count of bases not matched to a gene: 12. This CDR3 has 16 residues. Germline CDR1 reads MNHNS; CDR2 reads SASEGT. This CDR3 is CASSPSTGGGRYGYTF. CDR3 nucleotide sequence: TGTGCCAGCAGTCCGTCGACAGGGGGGGGAAGGTATGGCTACACCTTC.

The chain is built from TRBV7-2 and TRBJ2-6, with D possibly being TRBD1 (5 bases). The CDR3 is 17 residues long. Germline V lookup: CDR1 SGHTA, CDR2 FQGNSA. With 0 bases removed from V and 2 bases from J, the gap between germline ends came to 11 bases. Written as DNA, the CDR3 is TGTGCCAGCAGCTTAGCAGGGGCTGCACCTGGGGCCAACGTCCTGACTTTC. Translating it yields CASSLAGAAPGANVLTF.

This clonotype has just a few counts. The rearrangement links TRBV20-1 to TRBJ2-2, with a possible D match to TRBD1 (6 bases). V lost 0 bases to trimming and J lost 2 bases, with 10 bases between them. The CDR3 covers 15 residues. Germline CDR1 reads DFQATT; CDR2 reads SNEGSKA (reference sequence). Here the CDR3 DNA reads TGCAGTGCTAGAGAGGGGGCGTTTAACACCGGGGAGCTGTTTTTT. This sequence encodes CSAREGAFNTGELFF.

This clonotype was recorded once. The chain carries TRBV4-3 and TRBJ2-3; D is unresolved. Trimming cost V 4 bases and J 6 bases, with 23 bases left between them. Germline V gene data show CDR1 as LGHNA and CDR2 as YSLEER. The CDR3 is 17 residues long. This CDR3 reads CASSLKTPAESADTQYF. The CDR3 DNA reads as TGCGCCAGCAGCCTAAAGACCCCGGCCGAGTCGGCGGATACGCAGTATTTT.

The chain joins TRBV6-5 to TRBJ2-7; 7 positions match TRBD2. V was pared by 2 bases and J by 2 bases, with 6 bases of the junction left unmatched. Germline lookup yields CDR1 MNHEY and CDR2 SVGAGI. The CDR3 contains 15 residues. CDR3 nucleotide sequence: TGTGCCAGCAGTTACGGATCGGGAGGTACCTACGAGCAGTACTTC. It encodes CASSYGSGGTYEQYF.

The chain carries TRBV2 and TRBJ2-1; no clear D gene. The CDR3 contains 12 residues. Trimming cost V 6 bases and J 7 bases, with 10 bases left between them. Germline CDR1 is SNHLY and CDR2 is FYNNEI. CDR3 coding DNA: TGTGCCAGCAGCGAGGATTGGAATGAGCAGTTCTTC. It specifies CASSEDWNEQFF.

V and J are TRBV15 and TRBJ2-7; possibly TRBD2 for D (5 bases). V was clipped by 0 bases and J by 1 base, with 13 bases between them. Germline values: CDR1 LNHNV, CDR2 YYDKDF (reference sequence). There are 16 residues in the CDR3. The DNA for the CDR3 is TGTGCCACCAGCAGAGATCTGCTAGCCCAGTCCTACGAGCAGTACTTC. It translates to CATSRDLLAQSYEQYF.

This chain uses TRBV2 with TRBJ2-7, with D tentatively TRBD1 (6 bases). V was clipped by 7 bases and J by 0 bases, with 13 bases between them. CDR3 length: 14 residues. The germline V gene has CDR1 SNHLY and CDR2 FYNNEI. The CDR3 here is CASIKTGSSYEQYF. CDR3 DNA: TGTGCCAGCATTAAGACAGGTAGCTCCTACGAGCAGTACTTC.

The CDR3: CSAGASGITDTQYF. DNA for the CDR3: TGCAGTGCTGGCGCTAGCGGGATCACAGATACGCAGTATTTT. The gene calls are TRBV20-1 and TRBJ2-3; 9 bases align to TRBD2. The length of the CDR3 is 14 residues. Germline-derived CDR1 and CDR2 are DFQATT and SNEGSKA (reference sequence). The trim removed 5 bases at V and 2 bases at J, leaving 5 bases unmatched.

This chain joins TRBV5-1 and TRBJ2-5; TRBD1 aligns across 8 bases. The V gene end was trimmed by 4 bases and the J gene end by 1 base; junction bases not matched to a gene: 3. There are 14 residues in the CDR3. Germline loops: CDR1 SGHRS, CDR2 YFSETQ. The CDR3 region has the DNA TGCGCCAGCAGCAGAACAGGGGGCCAAGAGACCCAGTACTTC. As protein: CASSRTGGQETQYF.

This clonotype was counted a few times. The chain is built from TRBV5-4 and TRBJ1-2; TRBD1 is a possible D gene (5 bases). CDR3 length equals 15 residues. The V end was cut by 3 bases, the J end by 4 bases, with 16 bases between. Germline-derived CDR1 and CDR2 are SGHNT and YYREEE (reference sequence). DNA of the CDR3: TGTGCCAGCAGCTCTCCCCGGGACTCAAGCTATGGCTACACCTTC. This gives the protein CASSSPRDSSYGYTF.

The chain employs TRBV20-1 and TRBJ1-2; D gene unclear. CDR3 size: 14 residues. Trimming cost V 1 base and J 4 bases, with 13 bases left between them. The germline V gene encodes CDR1 DFQATT and CDR2 SNEGSKA (reference sequence). The CDR3 nucleotides are TGCAGTGCTAGAGGACAAGTGGGGTTCTATGGCTACACCTTC. Translating it yields CSARGQVGFYGYTF.